The text below deals with one TCR beta chain. This entry belongs to a study of cytomegalovirus exposure and HLA in healthy donors. The CDR3 spans 17 residues. The V gene lost 0 bases and the J gene lost 6 bases, with 19 bases spanning the gap. Germline-derived CDR1 and CDR2 are LGHNA and YNFKEQ. Profiling relied on immunoSEQ multiplex PCR, and the TCRdb table lists in-frame clones only, not all of them. The sample has over 90,000 clones, roughly 95% seen once; the top ten hold around 0.85%. Separate from the roughly 630-subject first cohort was the approximately 130-subject validation cohort, to which the donors belonged.

The sequenced material came from PBMCs. This TCR was sampled from a woman aged 18-29 years in good health and CMV-seronegative. The gene calls are TRBV4-2 and TRBJ2-3, with D possibly TRBD1 on 5 matching bases. CDR3 amino acids: CASSQEPPGHTSDTQYF. The DNA for the CDR3 is TGTGCCAGCAGCCAAGAACCGCCCGGACACACTTCGGATACGCAGTATTTT.